The rows below give T cell receptor beta chains drawn from one sample of a study of identical twins. MiXCR was run by TCRdb on the 5' RACE reads, yielding one entry per CDR3 protein. This sample has some 690,000 distinct CDR3 sequences; 21% occur once, and the top ten carry 4% to 5.5%. This sample also belongs to another study, concerning T cells expressing NK-cell markers.

Sequences were obtained from PBMCs. The receptors were gathered from a young woman in good health. Each CDR3 is given without its conserved first and last residue. Clone size is given for some rows only: seen once, a few or many times, or a class if the clone is expanded.

v_gene	abundance	j_gene	CDR3aa
TRBV7-3	few	TRBJ2-1	ASSSAGVSYNEQF
TRBV20-1	few	TRBJ1-5	SARDYGGRDNQPQH
TRBV12-3/TRBV12-4	-	TRBJ2-2	ASSSRELNTGELF
TRBV20-1	few	TRBJ2-3	SAGGQSGDTQY
TRBV20-1	-	TRBJ2-7	SAIRGHGFYEQY
TRBV20-1	few	TRBJ2-1	SARAGVSPSEQF
TRBV12-3/TRBV12-4	many	TRBJ1-2	ASSFGSAAGGYGYT
TRBV20-1	-	TRBJ2-1	SDGPLRGLNSYNEQF
TRBV20-1	few	TRBJ2-7	SATLAGGVREQY
TRBV2	-	TRBJ2-1	ASSRAARGLYSYNEQF
TRBV7-9	-	TRBJ2-1	ASSRVAGTFMGNEQF
TRBV6-1	many	TRBJ2-7	ASSLGLARYEQY
TRBV29-1	-	TRBJ2-1	SVGPRGAIYNEQF
TRBV6-1	few	TRBJ2-7	ASSPGTGVLIYEQY
TRBV20-1	many	TRBJ2-5	SAYSGGGAETQY
TRBV2	few	TRBJ1-5	ASRDTGVNQPQH
TRBV12-3/TRBV12-4	few	TRBJ2-5	ASSFRGMETQY
TRBV6-2/TRBV6-3	-	TRBJ2-1	ASSPRTLQF
TRBV29-1	many	TRBJ1-2	SVGSGSYT
TRBV7-9	-	TRBJ2-7	ASSRDPLYEQY
TRBV6-1	many	TRBJ2-6	ASKSPYGANVLT
TRBV12-3/TRBV12-4	-	TRBJ2-7	ASSRQGSHEQY
TRBV7-9	few	TRBJ1-2	ASSLTGTADGYT
TRBV20-1	-	TRBJ1-2	SAALHSFDGYT
TRBV12-3/TRBV12-4	-	TRBJ2-2	ASSVAGANTGELF
TRBV7-2	many	TRBJ2-5	ASSLDQTGY
TRBV5-1	-	TRBJ1-6	ASNYGVYKGSPLH